The 3 T cell receptor beta chains reported below all come from one sample, sequenced in a study of vaccination effects on CD4 cells after COVID-19 (dated by TCRdb to 2022 to 2024). Preparation of the library involved the immunoSEQ multiplex PCR assay. Not all clones reach the TCRdb copy of this immuneACCESS table, which keeps in-frame sequences only. Checked studies attribute under half of the gap to unresolved V genes and leave the rest unexplained. The sample profile shows about 73,000 clones; around 70% of them were found once. The ten largest clones represent about 2% of the sample. After around eleven days of culture, CD4+ T cells were isolated with the EasySep CD4+ T cell isolation kit. Participants received two doses of either the BNT162b2 or the mRNA-1273 mRNA SARS-CoV-2 vaccine. The antigens for these receptors are not known. The input for sequencing was CD4+ T cells from PBMCs cultured without peptide, taken after COVID-19 vaccination. All receptors derive from a human donor who received a COVID-19 vaccine.

This chain links TRBV24-1 with TRBJ2-3, with TRBD2 identical over 8 bases. Looked up from germline, CDR1 is KGHDR and CDR2 is SFDVKD. J was trimmed by 2 bases and V by 4 bases; bases with no gene match: 4. CDR3 size: 15 residues. The CDR3 DNA reads TGTGCCACCAGTGAATTAGCGGGGTCCACAGATACGCAGTATTTT. As protein: CATSELAGSTDTQYF.

This chain joins TRBV4-2 and TRBJ2-1; D gene uncertain. V dropped 2 bases and J dropped 8 bases, with 7 bases sitting between them. The CDR3 extends over 12 amino acids. Germline V gene sequence: CDR1 LGHNA, CDR2 YNFKEQ. The CDR3 sequence is CASSQTKDEQFF. The CDR3 nucleotides read TGTGCCAGCAGCCAAACTAAAGATGAGCAGTTCTTC.

The rearrangement links TRBV6-5 to TRBJ1-2, with D hard to call. CDR1 is MNHEY and CDR2 is SVGAGI in the germline V gene. The CDR3 length is 14 residues. Between the trimmed V and J ends, which lost 0 bases and 2 bases, there was a span of 7 bases. The DNA of the CDR3 is TGTGCCAGCAGTTACTCGATTAGGAACTATGGCTACACCTTC. Translation: CASSYSIRNYGYTF.